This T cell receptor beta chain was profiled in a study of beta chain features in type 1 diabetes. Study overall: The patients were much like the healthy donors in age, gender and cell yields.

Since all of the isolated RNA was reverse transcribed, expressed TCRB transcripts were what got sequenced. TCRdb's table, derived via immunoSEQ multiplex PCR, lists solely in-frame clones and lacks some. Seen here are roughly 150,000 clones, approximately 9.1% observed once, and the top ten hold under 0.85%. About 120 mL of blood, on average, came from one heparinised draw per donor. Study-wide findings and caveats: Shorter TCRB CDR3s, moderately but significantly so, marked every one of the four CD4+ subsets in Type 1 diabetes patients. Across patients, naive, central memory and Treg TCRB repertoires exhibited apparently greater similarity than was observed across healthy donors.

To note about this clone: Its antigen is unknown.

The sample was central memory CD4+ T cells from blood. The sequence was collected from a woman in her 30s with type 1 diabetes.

Written as DNA, the CDR3 is TGTGCCAGCAGGATTTCCGGGGGGAGCGGGGAGACCCAGTACTTC. Its translation is CASRISGGSGETQYF. V gene TRBV5-8 combines with J gene TRBJ2-5, with TRBD2 identical over 7 bases. The V and J ends lost 5 bases and 5 bases, in that order; junction bases with no gene match: 12. The CDR3 length is 15 residues. Germline CDR1 SGHTS, CDR2 YDEGEE.